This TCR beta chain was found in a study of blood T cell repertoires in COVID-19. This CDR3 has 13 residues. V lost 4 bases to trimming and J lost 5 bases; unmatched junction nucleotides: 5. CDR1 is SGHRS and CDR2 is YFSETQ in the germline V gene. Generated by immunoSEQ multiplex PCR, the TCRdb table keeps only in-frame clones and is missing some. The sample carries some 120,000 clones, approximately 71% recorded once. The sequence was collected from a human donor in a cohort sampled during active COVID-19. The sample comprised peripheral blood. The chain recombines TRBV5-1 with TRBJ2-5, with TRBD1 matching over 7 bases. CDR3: CASSPDRVETQYF. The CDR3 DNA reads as TGCGCCAGCAGCCCCGACAGGGTTGAGACCCAGTACTTC.